The 32 T cell receptor beta chains below all came from one sample that was sequenced in a study of cytomegalovirus exposure and HLA in healthy donors. Assay used: immunoSEQ multiplex PCR; TCRdb lists only in-frame clones, some missing. The sample records 70,000 to 85,000 clones, around 94% being singletons. Specimen: PBMCs. These TCRs come from a woman between 18 and 29 years old in good health and CMV-seropositive.

This chain joins TRBV5-1 and TRBJ1-4; D possibly corresponds to TRBD1 (6 bases). Trimming pared 4 bases from V and 0 bases from J, leaving 13 bases between. CDR1 is SGHRS, CDR2 YFSETQ, per germline. There are 16 residues in the CDR3. This chain's CDR3 is CASSLQGMATNEKLFF. CDR3 in DNA: TGCGCCAGCAGCCTCCAGGGGATGGCAACTAATGAAAAACTGTTTTTT.

The genes are TRBV19 and TRBJ2-7; a possible D gene is TRBD1 (6 bases). The CDR3 has 13 amino acids. Per germline, CDR1 LNHDA and CDR2 SQIVND (reference sequence). V was pared by 5 bases and J by 4 bases, with 12 bases between. CDR3 sequence reads: CASSPGHSYEQYF. The DNA for the CDR3 is TGTGCCAGTAGTCCGGGACACTCTTACGAGCAGTACTTC.

The chain couples TRBV29-1 to TRBJ2-3; D not certain. Per germline, CDR1 SQVTM and CDR2 ANQGSEA. The CDR3 sequence is 13 residues long. V was cut by 5 bases and J by 1 base, with 10 bases left in between. CDR3 region: CSVTLAGTDTQYF. CDR3 coding DNA: TGCAGCGTTACCCTGGCGGGCACAGATACGCAGTATTTT.

V gene TRBV7-8 combines with J gene TRBJ2-5; 10 nucleotides agree with TRBD2. With 5 bases clipped from V and 9 bases from J, the junction kept 15 bases outside the gene matches. The CDR3 extends over 16 amino acids. Per germline, CDR1 SGHVS and CDR2 FQNEAQ. The CDR3 region has the DNA TGTGCCAGCAGCCCGGGGATTAGCGGGGGGCCCGAACCCCAGTACTTC. Translating gives CASSPGISGGPEPQYF.

V gene TRBV9 combines with J gene TRBJ1-4; possibly TRBD1 for D (5 bases). Germline V lookup: CDR1 SGDLS, CDR2 YYNGEE. V shed 3 bases and J shed 3 bases, with 12 bases lying between them. This CDR3 is 15 amino acids long. In DNA, the CDR3 is TGTGCCAGCAGCGGGGAGGGGACGGCTAATGAAAAACTGTTTTTT. Translation gives CASSGEGTANEKLFF.

This rearrangement joins TRBV19 to TRBJ2-1; 10 bases are a match to TRBD2. This CDR3 is 15 amino acids long. CDR1 LNHDA and CDR2 SQIVND come from the germline V gene (reference sequence). V lost 5 bases and J lost 4; bases outside the gene matches: 5. The DNA for the CDR3 is TGTGCCAGTAGTTCAGCGGGAGGGGCTTACAATGAGCAGTTCTTC. Protein: CASSSAGGAYNEQFF.

The chain is built from TRBV5-1 and TRBJ2-3, with D perhaps TRBD1 (5 bases). This CDR3 comprises 17 residues. Germline assignment: CDR1 SGHRS and CDR2 YFSETQ. Trimming stripped 5 bases from V and 2 bases from J, with 21 bases between. This chain's CDR3 is CASSPPRLDSHTDTQYF. The CDR3 DNA sequence: TGCGCCAGCAGTCCCCCTCGCTTAGACAGCCACACAGATACGCAGTATTTT.

V is TRBV7-9 and J is TRBJ1-3, with D unresolved. This CDR3 has 14 amino acids. Trimming shortened V by 3 bases and J by 0 bases, and 6 bases separated the two germline ends. Per the germline V gene, CDR1 is SEHNR and CDR2 is FQNEAQ (reference sequence). CDR3 nucleotides: TGTGCCAGCAGCTTTTATTCCTCTGGAAACACCATATATTTT. Its translation is CASSFYSSGNTIYF. The full variable domain, with the rest looked up from reference TRBV7-9 and TRBJ1-3, is DTGVSQNPRHKITKRGQNVTFRCDPISEHNRLYWYRQTLGQGPEFLTYFQNEAQLEKSRLLSDRFSAERPKGSFSTLEIQRTEQGDSAMYLCASSFYSSGNTIYFGEGSWLTVV.

V is TRBV27 and J is TRBJ1-1, with TRBD1 matching over 7 bases. Germline V gene data show CDR1 as MNHEY and CDR2 as SMNVEV (reference sequence). V was pared by 6 bases and J by 3 bases, with 13 bases of the junction left unmatched. This CDR3 is built from 16 residues. CDR3 sequence reads: CASRDDRGGRYTEAFF. The CDR3 DNA reads as TGTGCCAGCAGAGATGATAGAGGGGGCCGGTACACTGAAGCTTTCTTT.

The chain carries TRBV2 and TRBJ1-5, with D perhaps matching TRBD1 (6 bases). The CDR3 spans 13 residues. From germline, CDR1 is SNHLY and CDR2 FYNNEI. V lost 6 bases and J 4 bases, leaving 10 bases between the germline ends. The CDR3 DNA is TGTGCCAGCAGACAGGGTGGAAATCAGCCCCAGCATTTT. This gives the protein CASRQGGNQPQHF.

This rearrangement joins TRBV9 to TRBJ2-2; 10 nucleotides match TRBD2. Losses at the gene ends were 3 bases for V and 4 bases for J; bases not matched to a gene: 9. This CDR3 has 17 residues. Germline CDR1 SGDLS, CDR2 YYNGEE. The chain's CDR3 is CASSDGTSVRGTGELFF. CDR3 sequence (DNA): TGTGCCAGCAGCGATGGGACTAGCGTACGGGGCACCGGGGAGCTGTTTTTT.

V gene TRBV7-6 combines with J gene TRBJ1-1, with TRBD1 matching 9 bases. Trimming at V came to 3 bases and at J to 6 bases, leaving 8 bases not matched to a gene. Germline V lookup: CDR1 SGHVS, CDR2 FNYEAQ. This CDR3 comprises 15 residues. CDR3 nucleotide sequence: TGTGCCAGCAGCTTCCTACAGGGGGCGGGGGCTGAAGCTTTCTTT. Translation gives CASSFLQGAGAEAFF.

The chain uses TRBV12-5 and TRBJ2-3; tentative D call: TRBD2 (7 bases). The CDR3 loop spans 16 amino acids. V lost 11 bases and J lost 4, with 25 bases in between. Germline CDR1 and CDR2: LGHNT and FRNRAP. CDR3: CAGGGLGGSQSDTQYF. CDR3 nucleotides: TGTGCTGGGGGGGGCTTAGGCGGGAGTCAATCAGATACGCAGTATTTT.

V and J are TRBV14 and TRBJ2-7; TRBD1 matches at 8 bases. Germline CDR1 SGHDN, CDR2 FVKESK. The CDR3 is made up of 15 amino acids. With 1 base clipped from V and 0 bases from J, the junction kept 2 bases outside the gene matches. CDR3 sequence reads: CASSQGQGPSYEQYF. Written as DNA, the CDR3 is TGTGCCAGCAGCCAAGGACAGGGGCCCTCCTACGAGCAGTACTTC.

The chain carries TRBV11-3 and TRBJ2-7; D not certain. CDR1 and CDR2 from the germline V gene are SGHNT and YENEEA. This CDR3 region has 13 residues. Trimming stripped 5 bases from V and 2 bases from J, with 10 bases between. The CDR3 protein is CASSKEVTYEQYF. The CDR3 bases are TGTGCCAGCAGCAAAGAGGTTACCTACGAGCAGTACTTC. Filled out from reference TRBV11-3 and TRBJ2-7, the complete variable domain reads EAGVVQSPRYKIIEKKQPVAFWCNPISGHNTLYWYLQNLGQGPELLIRYENEEAVDDSQLPKDRFSAERLKGVDSTLKIQPAELGDSAVYLCASSKEVTYEQYFGPGTRLTVT.

The chain carries TRBV7-3 and TRBJ2-7; 12 positions agree with TRBD2. The CDR3 sequence is 17 residues long. Germline CDR1 reads SGHTA; CDR2 reads FQGTGA. The ends lost 5 bases at V and 5 bases at J; junction bases unmatched: 13. The CDR3 sequence is CASSTTRTSGMSHEQYF. The CDR3 DNA is TGTGCCAGCAGCACTACCCGGACTAGCGGGATGTCGCACGAGCAGTACTTC.

CDR3 bases: TGTGCCAGCGCGAAGCGGGAGGCCCTCTATGAGCAGTTCTTC. Amino acid sequence: CASAKREALYEQFF. The chain links TRBV11-3 to TRBJ2-1; TRBD2 aligns across 9 bases. CDR3 length: 14 residues. Per the germline V gene, CDR1 is SGHNT and CDR2 is YENEEA. After removal of 8 bases from V and 8 bases from J, the junction contained 10 bases not matched to a gene.

V usage is TRBV29-1 and J usage is TRBJ2-3, with 7 bases fitting TRBD1. Germline CDR1 is SQVTM and CDR2 is ANQGSEA. CDR3 length equals 13 residues. V shed 6 bases and J 5 bases; nucleotides not matched to a gene: 8. DNA for the CDR3: TGCAGCGTATCCGGGACAGCCGGAGATACGCAGTATTTT. Translation gives CSVSGTAGDTQYF.

The rearrangement links TRBV11-2 to TRBJ2-5; 8 bases agree with TRBD1. The CDR3 runs 15 residues. In germline, CDR1 is SGHAT, CDR2 FQNNGV. The J segment lost 5 bases and the V segment lost 2 bases, leaving 7 bases of the junction unmatched. The CDR3 here is CASSLTSRDRETQYF. The CDR3 region has the DNA TGTGCCAGCAGCTTAACTTCCCGGGACAGGGAGACCCAGTACTTC.

The genes are TRBV7-2 and TRBJ2-7, with TRBD2 matching over 7 bases. There are 16 residues in the CDR3. With 3 bases clipped from V and 8 bases from J, the junction kept 16 bases outside the gene matches. The germline V gene has CDR1 SGHTA and CDR2 FQGNSA. The CDR3 region is CASSFGWEGVGTQQYF. CDR3 DNA sequence: TGTGCCAGCAGCTTTGGGTGGGAGGGCGTAGGGACGCAGCAGTACTTC.

The chain combines TRBV18 with TRBJ1-5; D gene unclear. Trimming took 4 bases from V and 4 from J, leaving 5 bases between them. This CDR3 has 12 amino acids. Germline lookup yields CDR1 KGHSH and CDR2 LQKENI. CDR3 nucleotides: TGTGCCAGCTCACGTGAGAATCAGCCCCAGCATTTT. This codes for CASSRENQPQHF.

The genes are TRBV27 and TRBJ1-2; 8 bases fit TRBD1. Germline CDR1 MNHEY, CDR2 SMNVEV (reference sequence). This CDR3 region has 16 residues. V gave up 0 bases and J gave up 4 bases; unmatched junction bases: 7. This CDR3 is CASSLSGQGRGYGYTF. CDR3 sequence (DNA): TGTGCCAGCAGTTTATCTGGACAGGGACGGGGCTATGGCTACACCTTC.

The chain employs TRBV19 and TRBJ1-2; 10 nucleotides align to TRBD1. J lost 4 bases, V lost 6 bases, and 5 bases had no gene match. The CDR3 spans 14 residues. Germline CDR1 is LNHDA and CDR2 is SQIVND (reference sequence). DNA for the CDR3: TGTGCCAGTAGCCCGGGACAGGGGTCCTATGGCTACACCTTC. Protein product: CASSPGQGSYGYTF.

The chain uses TRBV11-3 and TRBJ1-2; a weak D match, TRBD1 (5 bases). The length of the CDR3 is 14 residues. The germline V gene encodes CDR1 SGHNT and CDR2 YENEEA. V was cut by 1 base and J by 2 bases, with 8 bases left in between. As DNA, the CDR3 is TGTGCCAGCAGCTTAGGGAGGGGCAACTATGGCTACACCTTC. Translated, it gives CASSLGRGNYGYTF.

The chain recombines TRBV9 with TRBJ1-2, with unresolved D. Germline values: CDR1 SGDLS, CDR2 YYNGEE. There are 13 residues in the CDR3. V shed 3 bases and J shed 8 bases, with 14 bases lying between them. The CDR3 nucleotides are TGTGCCAGCAGCGCCGCTCTTTTAGCCGGCTACACCTTC. The encoded protein is CASSAALLAGYTF.

This chain connects TRBV19 to TRBJ2-1, with D maybe TRBD1 (6 bases). The CDR3 covers 17 residues. Germline V CDR1 and CDR2: LNHDA, SQIVND (reference sequence). V was clipped by 5 bases and J by 0 bases, with 17 bases between them. CDR3: CASSLQPTGSSYNEQFF. The CDR3 coding sequence is TGTGCCAGTAGTCTTCAACCCACAGGGAGCTCCTACAATGAGCAGTTCTTC. Supplemented by reference TRBV19 and TRBJ2-1, the full variable domain reads DGGITQSPKYLFRKEGQNVTLSCEQNLNHDAMYWYRQDPGQGLRLIYYSQIVNDFQKGDIAEGYSVSREKKESFPLTVTSAQKNPTAFYLCASSLQPTGSSYNEQFFGPGTRLTVL.

The genes are TRBV2 and TRBJ1-5; D gene uncertain. Per germline, CDR1 SNHLY and CDR2 FYNNEI. Deletions cut 8 bases from V and 5 bases from J, with 10 bases between. The CDR3 extends over 12 amino acids. CDR3 DNA: TGTGCCAGCCGGGGTAGGGATCAGCCCCAGCATTTT. It codes for CASRGRDQPQHF.

The V and J genes are TRBV6-4 and TRBJ2-6; a weak D match, TRBD1 (6 bases). The CDR3 sequence is 16 residues long. V was cut by 4 bases and J by 2 bases, with 12 bases left in between. Germline CDR1 is MRHNA and CDR2 is SNTAGT. This chain's CDR3 is CASSGSQGTGANVLTF. For the CDR3, the DNA is TGTGCCAGCAGTGGCTCACAGGGAACTGGGGCCAACGTCCTGACTTTC.

This rearrangement joins TRBV4-2 to TRBJ2-1; the match to TRBD2 covers 8 bases. The CDR3 loop spans 16 amino acids. Germline CDR1 LGHNA, CDR2 YNFKEQ. With V trimmed by 0 bases and J by 7 bases, 8 bases remained unmatched. CDR3 amino acids: CASSQEGSGGGNEQFF. The CDR3 bases are TGTGCCAGCAGCCAAGAGGGCAGCGGGGGTGGGAATGAGCAGTTCTTC.

The CDR3, as DNA: TGCGCCAGCAGCTTACAGGGTATTGAGGCTGGAAACACCATATATTTT. Its protein product is CASSLQGIEAGNTIYF. The chain joins TRBV5-1 to TRBJ1-3; D may be TRBD1 (6 bases). Germline CDR1 SGHRS, CDR2 YFSETQ. The V and J ends lost 2 bases and 2 bases respectively, with 14 bases between them. This CDR3 is 16 amino acids long.

The V and J genes are TRBV5-4 and TRBJ2-3, with 13 bases aligning to TRBD2. Germline CDR1 SGHNT, CDR2 YYREEE (reference sequence). The CDR3 runs to 19 residues. V lost 2 bases, J lost 2 bases, and 11 bases stayed unmatched. This CDR3 reads CASSLGTSGISFLTDTQYF. The CDR3 DNA reads as TGTGCCAGCAGCTTAGGGACTAGCGGGATCTCGTTTCTCACAGATACGCAGTATTTT.

V usage is TRBV19 and J usage is TRBJ2-3, with TRBD2 matching over 9 bases. Trimming took 5 bases from V and 1 from J; bases not matched to a gene: 4. This CDR3 has 15 amino acids. CDR1 LNHDA and CDR2 SQIVND come from the germline V gene (reference sequence). The CDR3 DNA reads as TGTGCCAGTAGTCCCCGGACTAGCGGCACAGATACGCAGTATTTT. This gives the protein CASSPRTSGTDTQYF.